The entry below describes one TCR beta chain. Its specificity is not known. CDR1 and CDR2 from the germline V gene are SNHLY and FYNNEI. This CDR3 spans 15 amino acids. The V and J ends lost 6 bases and 3 bases, in that order; junction bases with no gene match: 8. Sequencing used immunoSEQ multiplex PCR; TCRdb keeps in-frame clones, though not all of them. This table has about 110,000 clones, under 85% appearing once. This entry comes from a study of cytomegalovirus exposure and HLA in healthy donors. Across the study: The same platform used for the 500 to 850 first-cohort repertoires was also used for the approximately 120 validation repertoires, as a later analysis reported. Study results and limitations: Cytomegalovirus status was reportedly diagnosed by the classifier with high sensitivity and specificity. TCR clusters originating in the first cohort tended to co-occur in the approximately 120 validation repertoires, according to a later analysis. There were around 160 TCR beta chains listed as cytomegalovirus-associated.

This chain connects TRBV2 to TRBJ1-5; TRBD1 aligns across 7 bases. What was sequenced was PBMCs. This receptor was identified in a woman under 30 in good health and CMV-seronegative. The CDR3 coding sequence is TGTGCCAGCAGAGGGGTCAGGGGGACCAATCAGCCCCAGCATTTT. Translated, it gives CASRGVRGTNQPQHF.